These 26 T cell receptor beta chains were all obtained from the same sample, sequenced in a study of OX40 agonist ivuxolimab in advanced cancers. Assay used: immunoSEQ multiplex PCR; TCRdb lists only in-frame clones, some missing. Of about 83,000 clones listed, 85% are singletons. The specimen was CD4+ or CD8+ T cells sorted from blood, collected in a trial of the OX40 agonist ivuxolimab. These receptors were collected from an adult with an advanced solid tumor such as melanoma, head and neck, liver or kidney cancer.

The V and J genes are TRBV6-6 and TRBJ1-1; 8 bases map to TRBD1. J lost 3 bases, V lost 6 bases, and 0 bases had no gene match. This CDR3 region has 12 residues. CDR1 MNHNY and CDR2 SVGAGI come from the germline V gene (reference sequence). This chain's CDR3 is CASRGQDTEAFF. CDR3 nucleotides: TGTGCCAGCAGGGGACAGGACACTGAAGCTTTCTTT.

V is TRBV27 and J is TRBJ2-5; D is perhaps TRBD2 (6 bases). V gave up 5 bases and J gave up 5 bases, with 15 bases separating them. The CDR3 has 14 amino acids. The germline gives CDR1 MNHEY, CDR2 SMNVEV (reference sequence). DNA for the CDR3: TGTGCCAGCAGTAGGGCGGGAACGAGGGAGACCCAGTACTTC. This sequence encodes CASSRAGTRETQYF.

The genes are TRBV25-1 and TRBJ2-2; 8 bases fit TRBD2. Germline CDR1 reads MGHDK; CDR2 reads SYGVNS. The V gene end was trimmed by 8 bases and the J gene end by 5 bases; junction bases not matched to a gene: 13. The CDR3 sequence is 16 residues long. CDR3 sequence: CASARSSGGDTGELFF. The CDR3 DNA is TGTGCCAGCGCCCGGTCGAGCGGGGGTGATACCGGGGAGCTGTTTTTT.

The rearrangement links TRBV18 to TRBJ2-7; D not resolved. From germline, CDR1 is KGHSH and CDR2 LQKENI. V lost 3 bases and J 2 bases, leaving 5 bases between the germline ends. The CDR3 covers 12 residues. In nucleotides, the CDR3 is TGTGCCAGCTCACCCAAGGCCTACGAGCAGTACTTC. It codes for CASSPKAYEQYF.

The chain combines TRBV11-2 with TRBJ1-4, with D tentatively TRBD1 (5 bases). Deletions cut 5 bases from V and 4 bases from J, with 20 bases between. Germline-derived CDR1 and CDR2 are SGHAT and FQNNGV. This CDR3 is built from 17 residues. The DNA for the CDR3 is TGTGCCAGCAGCCTTGACCGGCAGGGTATCGGTAATGAAAAACTGTTTTTT. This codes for CASSLDRQGIGNEKLFF.

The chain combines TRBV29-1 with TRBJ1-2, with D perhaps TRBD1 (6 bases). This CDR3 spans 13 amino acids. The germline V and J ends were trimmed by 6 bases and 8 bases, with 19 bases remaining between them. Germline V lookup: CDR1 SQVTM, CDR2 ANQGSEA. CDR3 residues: CSVYPSTGSGYTF. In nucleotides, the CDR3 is TGCAGCGTCTACCCCTCAACAGGGTCGGGCTACACCTTC.

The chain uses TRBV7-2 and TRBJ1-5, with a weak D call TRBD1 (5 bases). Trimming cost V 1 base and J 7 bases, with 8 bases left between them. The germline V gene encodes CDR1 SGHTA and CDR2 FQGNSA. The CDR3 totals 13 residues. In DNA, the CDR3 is TGTGCCAGCAGCTTAGATAAGGGGCAGCCCCAGCATTTT. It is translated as CASSLDKGQPQHF. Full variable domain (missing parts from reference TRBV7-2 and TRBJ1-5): GAGVSQSPSNKVTEKGKDVELRCDPISGHTALYWYRQSLGQGLEFLIYFQGNSAPDKSGLPSDRFSAERTGGSVSTLTIQRTQQEDSAVYLCASSLDKGQPQHFGDGTRLSIL.

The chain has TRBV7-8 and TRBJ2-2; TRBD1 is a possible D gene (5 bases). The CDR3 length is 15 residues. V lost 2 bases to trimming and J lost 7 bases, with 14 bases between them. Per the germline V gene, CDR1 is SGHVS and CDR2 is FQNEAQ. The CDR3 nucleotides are TGTGCCAGCAGCTTAACTTCTCGGACAATCGGGGAGCTGTTTTTT. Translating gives CASSLTSRTIGELFF.

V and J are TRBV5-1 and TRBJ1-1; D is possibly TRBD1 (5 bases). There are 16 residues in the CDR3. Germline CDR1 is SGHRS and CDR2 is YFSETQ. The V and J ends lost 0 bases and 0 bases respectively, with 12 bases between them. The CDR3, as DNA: TGCGCCAGCAGCTTGGCCCCGACAGTCATGAACACTGAAGCTTTCTTT. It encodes CASSLAPTVMNTEAFF.

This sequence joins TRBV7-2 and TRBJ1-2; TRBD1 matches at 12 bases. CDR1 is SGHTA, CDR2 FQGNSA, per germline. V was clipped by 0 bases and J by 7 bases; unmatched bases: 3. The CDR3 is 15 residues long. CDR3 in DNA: TGTGCCAGCAGCTTAGCCGGGACAGGGGGCTCTGGCTACACCTTC. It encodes CASSLAGTGGSGYTF.

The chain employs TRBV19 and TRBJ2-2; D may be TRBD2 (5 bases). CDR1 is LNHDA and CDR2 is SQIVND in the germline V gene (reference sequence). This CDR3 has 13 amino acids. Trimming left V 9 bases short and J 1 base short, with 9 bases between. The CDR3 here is CASKTRNTGELFF. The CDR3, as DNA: TGTGCCAGCAAAACTAGGAACACCGGGGAGCTGTTTTTT.

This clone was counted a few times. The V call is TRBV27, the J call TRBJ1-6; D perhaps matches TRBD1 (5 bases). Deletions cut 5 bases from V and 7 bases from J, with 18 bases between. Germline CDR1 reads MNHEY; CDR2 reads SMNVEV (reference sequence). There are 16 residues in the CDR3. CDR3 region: CASSTKTGTANSPLHF. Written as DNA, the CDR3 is TGTGCCAGCAGTACCAAAACCGGGACGGCGAATTCACCCCTCCACTTT.

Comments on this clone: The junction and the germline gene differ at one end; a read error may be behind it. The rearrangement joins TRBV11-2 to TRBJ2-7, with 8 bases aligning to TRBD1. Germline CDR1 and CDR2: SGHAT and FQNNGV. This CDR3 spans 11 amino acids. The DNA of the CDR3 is TGTGCCAGCAGCAACTCGACAGGGGACGGCTTC. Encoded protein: CASSNSTGDGF. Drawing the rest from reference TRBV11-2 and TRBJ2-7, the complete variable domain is EAGVAQSPRYKIIEKRQSVAFWCNPISGHATLYWYQQILGQGPKLLIQFQNNGVVDDSQLPKDRFSAERLKGVDSTLKIQPAKLEDSAVYLCASSNSTGDGFGPGTRLTVT.

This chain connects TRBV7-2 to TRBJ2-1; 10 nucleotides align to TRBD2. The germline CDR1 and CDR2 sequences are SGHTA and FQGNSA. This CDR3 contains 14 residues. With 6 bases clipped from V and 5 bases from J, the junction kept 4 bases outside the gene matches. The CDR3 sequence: CASSLGLANNEQFF. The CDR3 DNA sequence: TGTGCCAGCAGTCTGGGACTAGCGAACAATGAGCAGTTCTTC.

This CDR3 is CASSHRATGLDQETQYF. CDR3 nucleotide sequence: TGCGCCAGCAGCCACCGGGCTACTGGACTAGACCAAGAGACCCAGTACTTC. V and J are TRBV23-1 and TRBJ2-5; 7 bases agree with TRBD2. TRBV23-1 is an open reading frame, and its role is uncertain. The CDR3 length is 17 residues. J lost 0 bases, V lost 6 bases, and 13 bases had no gene match.

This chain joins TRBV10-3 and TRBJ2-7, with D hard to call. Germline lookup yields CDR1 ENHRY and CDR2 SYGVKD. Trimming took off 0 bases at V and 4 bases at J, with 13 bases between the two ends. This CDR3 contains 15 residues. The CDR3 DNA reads TGTGCCATCAGTGAGTCAAGTTTTCGTTTGTACGAGCAGTACTTC. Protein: CAISESSFRLYEQYF.

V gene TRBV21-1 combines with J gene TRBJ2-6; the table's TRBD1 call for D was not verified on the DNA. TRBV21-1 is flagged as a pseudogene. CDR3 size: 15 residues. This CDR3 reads CARGQTLSGANVLTF. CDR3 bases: TGTGCCAGGGGACAGACTCTCTCTGGGGCCAACGTCCTGACTTTC.

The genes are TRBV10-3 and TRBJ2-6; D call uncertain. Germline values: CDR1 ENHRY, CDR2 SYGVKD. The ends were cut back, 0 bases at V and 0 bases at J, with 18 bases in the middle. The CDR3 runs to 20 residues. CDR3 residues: CAISESRRYGSLSGANVLTF. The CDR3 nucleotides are TGTGCCATCAGTGAGTCGAGGCGTTACGGAAGCCTCTCTGGGGCCAACGTCCTGACTTTC.

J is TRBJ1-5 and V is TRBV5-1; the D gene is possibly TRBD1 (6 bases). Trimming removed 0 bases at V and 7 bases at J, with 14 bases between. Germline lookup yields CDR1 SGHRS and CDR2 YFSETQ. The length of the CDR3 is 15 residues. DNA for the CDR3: TGCGCCAGCAGCTTGGGAGGGAATACAGGGCAGCCCCAGCATTTT. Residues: CASSLGGNTGQPQHF.

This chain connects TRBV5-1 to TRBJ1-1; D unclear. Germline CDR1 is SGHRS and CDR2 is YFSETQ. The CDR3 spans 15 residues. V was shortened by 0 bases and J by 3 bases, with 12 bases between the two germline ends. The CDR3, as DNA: TGCGCCAGCAGCTTGGTGGAACGGCCCTACACTGAAGCTTTCTTT. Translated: CASSLVERPYTEAFF.

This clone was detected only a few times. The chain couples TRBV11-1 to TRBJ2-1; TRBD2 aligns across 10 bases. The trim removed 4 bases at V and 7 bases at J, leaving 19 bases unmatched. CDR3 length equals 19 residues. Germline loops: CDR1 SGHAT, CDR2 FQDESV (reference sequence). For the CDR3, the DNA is TGTGCCAGCAGCTCAGGGCTTGACCCAAGCGGGGGGGCTGGGAATGAGCAGTTCTTC. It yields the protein CASSSGLDPSGGAGNEQFF. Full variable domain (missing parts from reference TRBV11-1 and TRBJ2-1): EAEVAQSPRYKITEKSQAVAFWCDPISGHATLYWYRQILGQGPELLVQFQDESVVDDSQLPKDRFSAERLKGVDSTLKIQPAELGDSAMYLCASSSGLDPSGGAGNEQFFGPGTRLTVL.

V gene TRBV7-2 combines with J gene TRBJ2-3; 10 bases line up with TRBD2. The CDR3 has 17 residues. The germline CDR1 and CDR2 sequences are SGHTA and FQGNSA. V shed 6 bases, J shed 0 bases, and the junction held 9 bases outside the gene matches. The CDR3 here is CASSKRAGGPSTDTQYF. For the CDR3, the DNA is TGTGCCAGCAGTAAACGAGCGGGGGGGCCTAGCACAGATACGCAGTATTTT.

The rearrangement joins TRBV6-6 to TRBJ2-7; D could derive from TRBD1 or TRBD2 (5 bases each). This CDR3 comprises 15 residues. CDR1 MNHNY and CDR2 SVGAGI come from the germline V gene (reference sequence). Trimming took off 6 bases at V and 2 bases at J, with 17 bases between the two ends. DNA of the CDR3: TGTGCCAGCAGAACGGCCGGGACCGGGACCTACGAGCAGTACTTC. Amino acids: CASRTAGTGTYEQYF.

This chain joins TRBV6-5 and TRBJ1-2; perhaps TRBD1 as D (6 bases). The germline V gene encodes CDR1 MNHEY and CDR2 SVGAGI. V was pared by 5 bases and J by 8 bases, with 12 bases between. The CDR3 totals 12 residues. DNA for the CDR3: TGTGCCAGCAGTCAAATGACAGGCGGCTACACCTTC. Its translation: CASSQMTGGYTF.

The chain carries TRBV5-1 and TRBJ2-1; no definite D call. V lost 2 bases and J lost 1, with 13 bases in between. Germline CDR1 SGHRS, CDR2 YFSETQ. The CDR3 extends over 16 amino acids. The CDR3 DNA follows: TGCGCCAGCAGCTTAGGAAGGAGTCTTTCCTACAATGAGCAGTTCTTC. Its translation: CASSLGRSLSYNEQFF.

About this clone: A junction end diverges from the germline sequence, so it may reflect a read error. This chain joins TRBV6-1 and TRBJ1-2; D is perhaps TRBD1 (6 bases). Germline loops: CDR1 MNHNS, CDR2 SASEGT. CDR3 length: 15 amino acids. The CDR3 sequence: CAISEGVARNYGYTF. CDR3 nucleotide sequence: TGTGCCATCAGTGAGGGGGTGGCCAGAAACTATGGCTACACCTTC.